The T cell receptor beta chain under discussion was sequenced for a study of cytomegalovirus exposure and HLA in healthy donors. 13 Jbeta primers and 60 Vbeta primers were used for the PCR. Sequencing used immunoSEQ multiplex PCR; TCRdb keeps in-frame clones, though not all of them. Here the sample spans approximately 100,000 clones, about 75% being singletons. The CDR3 consists of 16 residues. The germline gives CDR1 MGHRA, CDR2 YSYEKL. The trim removed 0 bases at V and 1 base at J, leaving 4 bases unmatched. This clone was seen only once. This clonotype originated in a man aged 35 to 55 in good health and CMV-seronegative. The sample consisted of PBMCs. The V call is TRBV4-1, the J call TRBJ1-2; TRBD1 matches 8 bases. The CDR3, as DNA: TGCGCCAGCAGCCAAGATCGTACAGGGGGTAACTATGGCTACACCTTC. Protein: CASSQDRTGGNYGYTF.